This T cell receptor (beta chain) was sequenced for a study of metastatic and nonmetastatic thyroid tumors. Whole-study context: A comparison of repertoires was made across blood and tumor or nodule tissue from malignant and benign thyroid patients.

Patients underwent thyroid surgery, and none had received any treatment before it. The CDR3 is made up of 13 amino acids. Germline loops: CDR1 DFQATT, CDR2 SNEGSKA (reference sequence). V was cut by 1 base and J by 2 bases, with 5 bases left in between. As handled by the study authors: Differences in CDR3 between clinicopathological groups were drawn on to build a classifier intended to discriminate distant-metastatic papillary thyroid cancer patients. TCRdb ran MiXCR on the PCR reads. The V and J calls come from TCRdb's annotation, not from the publication. Counted here are about 5,000 clones, 33% occurring once; the ten biggest clones make up 23%.

This sequence was found in a female donor with papillary thyroid cancer or a benign thyroid nodule (not recorded which). Some clones in this sample may be carry-over from other donors' samples. The sequenced sample consisted of adjacent normal tissue. This chain connects TRBV20-1 to TRBJ2-2; no clear D. In nucleotides, the CDR3 is TGCAGTGCTAGAGGTCCCAACACCGGGGAGCTGTTTTTT. Translation: CSARGPNTGELFF.